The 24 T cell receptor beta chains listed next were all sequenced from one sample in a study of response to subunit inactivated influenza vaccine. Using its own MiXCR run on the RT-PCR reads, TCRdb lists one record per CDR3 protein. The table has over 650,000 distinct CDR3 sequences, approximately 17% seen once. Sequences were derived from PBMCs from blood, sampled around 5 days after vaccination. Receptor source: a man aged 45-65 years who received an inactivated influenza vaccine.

The CDR3 sequence is CASSQDSSGQGWETQYF. The CDR3 nucleotides are TGTGCCAGCAGCCAAGATAGTTCGGGACAGGGTTGGGAGACCCAGTACTTC. This sequence joins TRBV3-1 and TRBJ2-5, with 9 bases fitting TRBD1. V gave up 0 bases and J gave up 5 bases; unmatched junction bases: 10. CDR3 length: 17 residues. Per the germline V gene, CDR1 is LGHDT and CDR2 is YNNKEL (reference sequence).

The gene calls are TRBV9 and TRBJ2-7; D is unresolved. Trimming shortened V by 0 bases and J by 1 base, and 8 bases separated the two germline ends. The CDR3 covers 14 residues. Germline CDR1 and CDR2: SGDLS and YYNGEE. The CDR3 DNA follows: TGTGCCAGCAGCGTAGAGGCCAGGTCCTACGAGCAGTACTTC. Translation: CASSVEARSYEQYF.

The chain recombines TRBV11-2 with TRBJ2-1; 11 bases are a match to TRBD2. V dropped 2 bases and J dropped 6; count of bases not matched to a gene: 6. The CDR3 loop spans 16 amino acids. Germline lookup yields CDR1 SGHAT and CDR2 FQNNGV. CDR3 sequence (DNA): TGTGCCAGCAGCTTATCTTCTAGCGGGGGGCTCAATGAGCAGTTCTTC. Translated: CASSLSSSGGLNEQFF.

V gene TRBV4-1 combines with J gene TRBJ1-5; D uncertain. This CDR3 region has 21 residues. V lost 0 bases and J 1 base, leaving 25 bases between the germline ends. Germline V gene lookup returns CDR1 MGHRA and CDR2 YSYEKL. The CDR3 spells CASSQDYNTPYRYSSNQPQHF. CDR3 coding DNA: TGCGCCAGCAGCCAAGACTACAACACCCCCTACAGATACTCGAGCAATCAGCCCCAGCATTTT.

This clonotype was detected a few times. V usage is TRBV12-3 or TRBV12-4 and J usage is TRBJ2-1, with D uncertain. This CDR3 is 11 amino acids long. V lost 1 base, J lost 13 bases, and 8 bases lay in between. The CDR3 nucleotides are TGTGCCAGCAGTTTAGGCTTCCTCCAGTTCTTC. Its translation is CASSLGFLQFF.

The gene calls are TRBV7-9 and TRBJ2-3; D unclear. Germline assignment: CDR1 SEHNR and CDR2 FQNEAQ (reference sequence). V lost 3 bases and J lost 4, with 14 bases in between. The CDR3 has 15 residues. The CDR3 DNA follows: TGTGCCAGCAGCTTGCCCGACGGGCTCGCAGATACGCAGTATTTT. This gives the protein CASSLPDGLADTQYF.

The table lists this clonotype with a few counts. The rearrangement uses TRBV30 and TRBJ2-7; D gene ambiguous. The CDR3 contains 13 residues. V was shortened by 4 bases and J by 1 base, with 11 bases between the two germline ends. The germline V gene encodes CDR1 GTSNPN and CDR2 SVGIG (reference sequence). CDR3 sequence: CAWNPSLSYEQYF. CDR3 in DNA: TGTGCCTGGAACCCCTCTTTGTCCTACGAGCAGTACTTC.

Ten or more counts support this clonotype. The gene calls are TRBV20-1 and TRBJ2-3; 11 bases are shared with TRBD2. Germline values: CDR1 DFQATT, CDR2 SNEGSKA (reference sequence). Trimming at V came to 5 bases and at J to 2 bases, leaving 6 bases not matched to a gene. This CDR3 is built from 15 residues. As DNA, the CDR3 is TGCAGTGCTCCCGGGACTAGCGGCTACACAGATACGCAGTATTTT. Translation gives CSAPGTSGYTDTQYF.

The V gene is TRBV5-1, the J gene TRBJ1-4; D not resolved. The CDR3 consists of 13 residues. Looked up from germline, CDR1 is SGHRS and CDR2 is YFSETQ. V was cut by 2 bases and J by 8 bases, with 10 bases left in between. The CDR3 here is CASSLHLGEKLFF. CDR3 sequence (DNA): TGCGCCAGCAGCTTACATTTAGGGGAAAAACTGTTTTTT.

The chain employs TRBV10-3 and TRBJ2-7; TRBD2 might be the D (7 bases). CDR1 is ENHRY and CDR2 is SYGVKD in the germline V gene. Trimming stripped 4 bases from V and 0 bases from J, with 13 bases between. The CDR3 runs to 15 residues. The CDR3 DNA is TGTGCCATCAGTGTGGGGGGGGCACGCTCCTACGAGCAGTACTTC. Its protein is CAISVGGARSYEQYF.

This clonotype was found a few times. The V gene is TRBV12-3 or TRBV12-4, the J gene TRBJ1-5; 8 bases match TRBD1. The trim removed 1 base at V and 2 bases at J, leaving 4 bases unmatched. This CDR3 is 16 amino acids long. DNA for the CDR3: TGTGCCAGCAGTTTAGAGTCGACAGGGGGCAATCAGCCCCAGCATTTT. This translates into CASSLESTGGNQPQHF.

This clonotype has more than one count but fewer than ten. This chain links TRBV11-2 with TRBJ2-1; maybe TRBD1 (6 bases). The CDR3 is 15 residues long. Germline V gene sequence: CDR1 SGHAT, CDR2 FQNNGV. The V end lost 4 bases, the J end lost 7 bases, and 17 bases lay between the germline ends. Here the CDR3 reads CASSSQGRMGNEQFF. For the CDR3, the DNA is TGTGCCAGCAGCTCCCAGGGGAGAATGGGGAATGAGCAGTTCTTC.

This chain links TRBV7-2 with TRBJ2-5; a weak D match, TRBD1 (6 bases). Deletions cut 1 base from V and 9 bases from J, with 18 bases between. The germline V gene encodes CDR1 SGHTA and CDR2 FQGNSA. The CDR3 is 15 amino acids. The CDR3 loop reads CASSLDRALASAQYF. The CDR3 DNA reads TGTGCCAGCAGCTTAGACAGGGCGCTAGCCTCGGCCCAGTACTTC.

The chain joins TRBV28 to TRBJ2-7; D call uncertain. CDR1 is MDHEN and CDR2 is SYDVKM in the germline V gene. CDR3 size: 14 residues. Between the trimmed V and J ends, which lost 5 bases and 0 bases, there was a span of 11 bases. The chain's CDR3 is CASSRPDGSYEQYF. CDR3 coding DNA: TGTGCCAGCAGTCGGCCCGACGGCTCCTACGAGCAGTACTTC.

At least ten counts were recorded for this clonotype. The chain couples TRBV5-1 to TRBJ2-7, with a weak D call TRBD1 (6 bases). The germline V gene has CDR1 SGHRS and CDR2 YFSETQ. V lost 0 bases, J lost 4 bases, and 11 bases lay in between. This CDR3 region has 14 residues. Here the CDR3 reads CASSLEQGGYEQYF. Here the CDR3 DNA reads TGCGCCAGCAGCTTGGAACAAGGGGGTTACGAGCAGTACTTC. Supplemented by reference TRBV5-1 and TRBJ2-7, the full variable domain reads KAGVTQTPRYLIKTRGQQVTLSCSPISGHRSVSWYQQTPGQGLQFLFEYFSETQRNKGNFPGRFSGRQFSNSRSEMNVSTLELGDSALYLCASSLEQGGYEQYFGPGTRLTVT.

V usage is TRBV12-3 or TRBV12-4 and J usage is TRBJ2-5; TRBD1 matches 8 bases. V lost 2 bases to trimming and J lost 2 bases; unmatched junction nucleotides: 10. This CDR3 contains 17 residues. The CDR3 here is CASSLSQGAYRQETQYF. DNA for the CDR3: TGTGCCAGCAGTTTATCTCAGGGGGCATACCGACAAGAGACCCAGTACTTC.

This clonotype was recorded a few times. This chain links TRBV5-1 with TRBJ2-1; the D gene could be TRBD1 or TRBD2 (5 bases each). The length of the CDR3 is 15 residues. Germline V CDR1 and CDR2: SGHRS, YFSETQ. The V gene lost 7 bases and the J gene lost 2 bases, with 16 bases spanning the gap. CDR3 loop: CASGRGDSTYNEQFF. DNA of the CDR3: TGCGCCAGCGGCCGGGGAGACAGCACCTACAATGAGCAGTTCTTC. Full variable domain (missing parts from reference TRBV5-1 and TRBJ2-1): KAGVTQTPRYLIKTRGQQVTLSCSPISGHRSVSWYQQTPGQGLQFLFEYFSETQRNKGNFPGRFSGRQFSNSRSEMNVSTLELGDSALYLCASGRGDSTYNEQFFGPGTRLTVL.

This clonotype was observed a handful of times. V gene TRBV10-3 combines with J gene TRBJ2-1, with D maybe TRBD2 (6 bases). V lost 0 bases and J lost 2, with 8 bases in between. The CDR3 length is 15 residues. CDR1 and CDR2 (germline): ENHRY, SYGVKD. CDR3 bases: TGTGCCATCAGTGAGTCGGGGGGACCCTACAATGAGCAGTTCTTC. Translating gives CAISESGGPYNEQFF.

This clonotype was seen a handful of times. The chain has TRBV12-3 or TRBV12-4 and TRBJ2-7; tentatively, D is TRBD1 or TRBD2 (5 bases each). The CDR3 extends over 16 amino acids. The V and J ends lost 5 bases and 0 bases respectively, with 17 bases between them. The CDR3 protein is CASSDAGKGSSYEQYF. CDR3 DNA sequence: TGTGCCAGCAGTGATGCAGGGAAGGGGAGCTCCTACGAGCAGTACTTC.

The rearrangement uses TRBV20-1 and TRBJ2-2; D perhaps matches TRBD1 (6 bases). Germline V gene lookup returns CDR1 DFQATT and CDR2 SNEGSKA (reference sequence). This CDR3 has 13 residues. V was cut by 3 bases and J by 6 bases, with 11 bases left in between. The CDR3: CSARGAGAGELFF. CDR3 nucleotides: TGCAGTGCTAGGGGGGCAGGGGCCGGGGAGCTGTTTTTT.

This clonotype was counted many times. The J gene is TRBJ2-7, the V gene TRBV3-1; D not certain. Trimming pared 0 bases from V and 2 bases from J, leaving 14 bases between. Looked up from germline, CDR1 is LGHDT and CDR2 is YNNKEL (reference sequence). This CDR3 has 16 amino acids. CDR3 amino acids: CASSQDSRNLAYEQYF. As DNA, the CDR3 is TGTGCCAGCAGCCAAGATTCGCGCAACCTTGCCTACGAGCAGTACTTC.

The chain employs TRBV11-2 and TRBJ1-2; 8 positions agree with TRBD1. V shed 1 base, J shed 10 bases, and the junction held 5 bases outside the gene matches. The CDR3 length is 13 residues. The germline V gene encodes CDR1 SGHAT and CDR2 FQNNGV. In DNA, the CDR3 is TGTGCCAGCAGCTTAGGGACAGGGCTGGACTACACCTTC. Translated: CASSLGTGLDYTF.

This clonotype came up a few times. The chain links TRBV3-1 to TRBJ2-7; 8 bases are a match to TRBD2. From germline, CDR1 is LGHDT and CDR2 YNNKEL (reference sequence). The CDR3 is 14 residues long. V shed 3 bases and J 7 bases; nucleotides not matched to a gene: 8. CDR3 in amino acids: CASSQGLGSQEQYF. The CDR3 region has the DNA TGTGCCAGCAGCCAGGGACTAGGAAGTCAGGAGCAGTACTTC.

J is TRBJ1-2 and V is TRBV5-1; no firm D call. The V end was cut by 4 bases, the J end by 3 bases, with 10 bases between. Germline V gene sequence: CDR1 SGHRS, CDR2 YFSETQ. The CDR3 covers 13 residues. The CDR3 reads CASSPESHYGYTF. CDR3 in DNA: TGCGCCAGCAGCCCTGAAAGTCACTATGGCTACACCTTC.